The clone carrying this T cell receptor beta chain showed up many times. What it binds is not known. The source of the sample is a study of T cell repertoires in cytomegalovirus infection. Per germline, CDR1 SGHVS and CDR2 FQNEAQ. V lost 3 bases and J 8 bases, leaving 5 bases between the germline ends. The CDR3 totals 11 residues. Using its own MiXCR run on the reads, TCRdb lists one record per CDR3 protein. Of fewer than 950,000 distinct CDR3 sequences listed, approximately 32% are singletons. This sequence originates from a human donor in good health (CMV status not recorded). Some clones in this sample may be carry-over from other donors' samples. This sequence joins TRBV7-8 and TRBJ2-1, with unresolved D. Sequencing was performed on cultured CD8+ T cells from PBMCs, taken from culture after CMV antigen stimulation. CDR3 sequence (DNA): TGTGCCAGCAGCTTTTCCCATGAGCAGTTCTTC. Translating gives CASSFSHEQFF.